This is a list of T cell receptor beta chains from one sample in a study of blood T cell repertoires in COVID-19. Clones were sequenced by immunoSEQ multiplex PCR, and TCRdb holds only the in-frame ones, with some missing. The data show 80,000 or so clones, 75% to 85% seen once. Sequencing was carried out using peripheral blood. The source of these receptors is a woman in her 70s with acute or convalescent COVID-19. The CDR3 runs from the conserved cysteine through the conserved F or W. The D gene is left open where the match is weak. The size field is filled for only some rows; it gives once, few, many or a size class.

>TRBJ1-2|NA|TRBD1|TRBV11-2
TGTGCCAGCAGCTTAGGCCCAGGGGGCAACTATGGCTACACCTTC
CASSLGPGGNYGYTF
>TRBJ1-5|NA|NA|TRBV10-3
TGTGCCATCAGTGAAGGGGTTAGGGGCAATCAGCCCCAGCATTTT
CAISEGVRGNQPQHF
>TRBJ2-5|NA|NA|TRBV19
TGTGCCAGTAGTGCGCAGGGTGGGGAGACCCAGTACTTC
CASSAQGGETQYF
>TRBJ2-3|once|TRBD2|TRBV7-3
TGTGCCAGCAGCTTAAACGCGCGGGGGTACACAGATACGCAGTATTTT
CASSLNARGYTDTQYF
>TRBJ2-5|NA|NA|TRBV7-8
TGTGCCAGCAGCACCAGTTATGCAGAGACCCAGTACTTC
CASSTSYAETQYF
>TRBJ1-4|few|NA|TRBV15
TGTGCCACCAGCAGAGGACAGCTTGCAACTAATGAAAAACTGTTTTTT
CATSRGQLATNEKLFF
>TRBJ2-3|NA|NA|TRBV6-2/TRBV6-3
TGTGCCAGCAGTTACTCCACGAGAGATACGCAGTATTTT
CASSYSTRDTQYF
>TRBJ1-2|few|NA|TRBV6-2/TRBV6-3
TGTGCCAGCAGTTTGAACAGGACCTATGGCTACACCTTC
CASSLNRTYGYTF
>TRBJ2-3|NA|TRBD1|TRBV4-1
TGCGCCAGCAGCCAAGAATCCTCCGGGACAGGGACCACAGATACGCAGTATTTT
CASSQESSGTGTTDTQYF
>TRBJ1-1|once|NA|TRBV11-3
TGTGCCAGCAGTAAAACAGGGATAACCACTGAAGCTTTCTTT
CASSKTGITTEAFF
>TRBJ2-7|NA|NA|TRBV6-6
TGTGCCAGCAGTTACTGGGCCCAAACATACGAGCAGTACTTC
CASSYWAQTYEQYF
>TRBJ1-6|NA|NA|TRBV4-3
TGCGCCAGCAGCACGGAGGGCTCACCCCTCCACTTT
CASSTEGSPLHF
>TRBJ2-1|NA|TRBD1|TRBV5-4
TGTGCCAGCAGCCTGGGACAGTTTTCCTACAATGAGCAGTTCTTC
CASSLGQFSYNEQFF
>TRBJ1-1|NA|TRBD1|TRBV5-1
TGCGCCAGCAGCTTGGAAACAGGGGTTAAAGCTTTCTTT
CASSLETGVKAFF
>TRBJ2-5|NA|NA|TRBV12-3/TRBV12-4
TGTGCCAGCAGAACAGGGGGAGGGAAGACCCAGTACTTC
CASRTGGGKTQYF
>TRBJ1-2|NA|TRBD1|TRBV7-9
TGTGCCACACCCACACAGGGGGCTCGAGGGTATGGCTACACCTTC
CATPTQGARGYGYTF
>TRBJ1-1|NA|NA|TRBV27
TGTGCCAGCAGGGCGTCAGGGATCACTGAAGCTTTCTTT
CASRASGITEAFF
>TRBJ1-4|NA|NA|TRBV5-5
TGTGCCAGCAGCTTGTCGCAGGAGGAGGAAAAACTGTTTTTT
CASSLSQEEEKLFF
>TRBJ2-7|NA|NA|TRBV18
TGTGCCAGCTCATCAAGGACAGCCTACGAGCAGTACTTC
CASSSRTAYEQYF
>TRBJ1-1|NA|NA|TRBV4-2
TGTGCCAGCAGCCAAGTTTCCGCGGCCACTGAAGCTTTCTTT
CASSQVSAATEAFF
>TRBJ2-5|once|TRBD1|TRBV4-1
TGCGCCAGCAGCCAAGGGACAGGGCTCGGGGAGACCCAGTACTTC
CASSQGTGLGETQYF
>TRBJ1-2|NA|TRBD1|TRBV18
TGTGCCAGCTCGCCGGGACAGGGGGCAGGGGTCTATGGCTACACCTTC
CASSPGQGAGVYGYTF
>TRBJ2-1|once|TRBD2|TRBV3-1/TRBV3-2
TGTGCCAGCAGCTCTAGCGGGGGGGGTAAGAATGAGCAGTTCTTC
CASSSSGGGKNEQFF
>TRBJ1-1|NA|NA|TRBV7-9
TGTGCCAGCAGCATCGATGGACAGTGGATCACTGAAGCTTTCTTT
CASSIDGQWITEAFF
>TRBJ2-2|NA|NA|TRBV7-6
TGTGCCAGCAGCTTATTTTCTAACACCGGGGAGCTGTTTTTT
CASSLFSNTGELFF
>TRBJ2-3|NA|TRBD2|TRBV6-2/TRBV6-3
TGTGCCAGCAGTTACGATTCTTACGGCGGGGGGCCGACAGATACGCAGTATTTT
CASSYDSYGGGPTDTQYF
>TRBJ2-2|NA|TRBD1|TRBV5-1
TGCGCCAGCACCACGACAGGGGGCAACGGGGAGCTGTTTTTT
CASTTTGGNGELFF
>TRBJ2-3|NA|TRBD2|TRBV6-6
TGTGCCAGCAGTCGCGGACTAGCGGGGGGCCCTTCCCCCACAGATACGCAGTATTTT
CASSRGLAGGPSPTDTQYF
>TRBJ2-3|NA|TRBD2|TRBV27
TGTGCCAGCAGTTTATCCGGCCCCGGGGGGGCCAGGGATACGCAGTATTTT
CASSLSGPGGARDTQYF
>TRBJ2-3|NA|NA|TRBV27
TGTGCCAGCAGTTTGGACATCGGTGGGACAGATACGCAGTATTTT
CASSLDIGGTDTQYF
>TRBJ2-1|NA|TRBD2|TRBV19
TGTGCCAGTAGTATAGTTGGTAGCGGGGGGGCCACCTACAATGAGCAGTTCTTC
CASSIVGSGGATYNEQFF
>TRBJ1-5|NA|NA|TRBV7-8
TGTGCCAGCAGCCCGTTCCGACAGACCAATCAGCCCCAGCATTTT
CASSPFRQTNQPQHF
>TRBJ1-1|NA|NA|TRBV18
TGTGCCAGCTCATCGGAGAGTAAGAACACTGAAGCTTTCTTT
CASSSESKNTEAFF
>TRBJ2-7|NA|NA|TRBV6-2/TRBV6-3
TGTGCCAGCAGTTATCAGATCCACGAGCAGTACTTC
CASSYQIHEQYF
>TRBJ1-2|NA|NA|TRBV28
TGTGCCAGCAGCTTGTCCAACTATGGCTACACCTTC
CASSLSNYGYTF
>TRBJ2-2|NA|TRBD1|TRBV7-7
TGTGCCAGCAGCCCGGGACAGGGGGACGGGATTCCCGGGGAGCTGTTTTTT
CASSPGQGDGIPGELFF
>TRBJ1-1|NA|NA|TRBV21-1
TGTGCCAGCAGCACCCGACAGGGAGGAGACACTGAAGCTTTCTTT
CASSTRQGGDTEAFF
>TRBJ2-5|NA|NA|TRBV12-5
TGTGCTAGTGCTACCGACGGGGTTTTAGAGACCCAGTACTTC
CASATDGVLETQYF
>TRBJ1-2|NA|NA|TRBV29-1
TGCAGCGTTGAAGTAGACTTAGTCGGCTACACCTTC
CSVEVDLVGYTF
>TRBJ1-1|NA|TRBD1|TRBV6-5
TGTGCCAGCGGCGACCGGGACAGCATTAACACTGAAGCTTTCTTT
CASGDRDSINTEAFF